This TCR beta chain was profiled in a study of cytomegalovirus exposure and HLA in healthy donors. Regarding the study as a whole: In vitro checks showed that a few CMV-associated chains really do target CMV antigens.

Nominally healthy donors were sampled, though unrecorded immune exposures were likely. The sample holds a few counts of this clone. Its antigen remains unknown. This CDR3 comprises 15 residues. Germline V gives CDR1 MGHRA, CDR2 YSYEKL. The V segment lost 2 bases and the J segment 4 bases; nucleotides outside the gene matches: 7. PCR employed 60 Vbeta and 13 Jbeta primers. Profiled with immunoSEQ multiplex PCR; TCRdb holds only in-frame clones, not every one. The repertoire has 150,000 to 200,000 clones, nearly 70% of them found once; the top ten carry under 11%. The sample was PBMCs. The clonotype was recovered from a man under 40 in good health and CMV-seropositive. The gene calls are TRBV4-1 and TRBJ2-7, with 8 bases matching TRBD2. The CDR3 protein is CASSQTSGSFYEQYF. In nucleotides, the CDR3 is TGCGCCAGCAGCCAAACGAGCGGGAGCTTTTACGAGCAGTACTTC.